This TCR beta chain was retrieved from a study of blood T cells in healthy people across ages (dated by TCRdb to between 2014 and 2017). The study in broad terms: Template switching captured roughly one uniquely barcoded TCR beta cDNA molecule per two T cells in model experiments. The study measured age-related changes in TCR beta repertoire diversity using deep sequencing normalized with unique cDNA molecular identifiers. The donors were split into four age groups: young (average around 16 years), middle-aged (roughly 40), aged (roughly 68) and long-lived (roughly 86). To avoid experimental bias, donors of different ages were spread randomly across the sequencing lanes. The study analyzed two additional independent replicas of 1 million unique cDNA reads from the same blood draw for two donors, one aged 18 to 30 and one aged 80 or older.

CDR1 and CDR2, per the germline V gene (reference sequence), are LGHDT and YNNKEL. Reading from cysteine to phenylalanine, the CDR3 counts 14 amino acids. The sequence is cut down to CDR3 DNA, 42 bases in frame from base 1. Between the V and J ends, shortened by 4 bases and 5 bases respectively, the junction contains 12 bases. Systemically healthy Caucasian individuals from Russia, around 39 in total and aged about 6 to 100 years, were included as donors. Roughly 10 milliliters of peripheral blood were collected from each donor into EDTA-treated Vacutainer tubes. Ficoll-Paque density-gradient centrifugation was used to isolate PBMCs, with at least 7 million per sample. Trizol reagent was used to extract total RNA from the PBMCs, yielding at least 5 micrograms per sample. For every donor, flow cytometry on a PBMC aliquot measured the percentage of naive CD45RAhigh/CD27high T cells. This clonotype was observed a handful of times. No antigen is known for it. No qualities accompany the bases; no much larger clone lies one base away.

Paper-wide results and their limitations: Total diversity estimates from one million sequenced T cells were considered lower bounds and underestimates. Conclusive comparison of naive and antigen-experienced compartments was prevented by the profiling of bulk unsorted PBMCs. Compared with the aged group, more naive CD4+ T cells, fewer expanded clones and increased TCR diversity were shown by the long-lived group, suggesting age selection. There was a strong correlation between observed TCR beta diversity and the percentage of naive T cells measured by flow cytometry. As age increased, observed TCR beta diversity per million T cells dropped in a roughly linear way, and a significant reduction was already evident by age 40. Because the CMV infection status of the donors was unknown, age-related changes in expanded clonotypes may potentially have been confounded.

To prepare the library, 5' RACE was applied. The data were produced on an Illumina HiSeq 2500. A second roughly 6 to 11 cycle PCR used a sample-barcoded 5' primer and a J-beta primer mix. A template-switch 5' adaptor carrying 12 random nucleotides introduced a unique molecular identifier onto each TCR beta cDNA molecule. Each sample yielded at least 3 million CDR3-containing paired-end reads. All of the RNA was converted into first-strand cDNA using the Mint cDNA synthesis kit, with a TRBC-specific oligonucleotide serving as the primer. Following uracil-DNA glycosylase treatment, a first 18-cycle PCR with universal primers M1SS and BC2_uni_R was performed on all cDNA. The authors' analysis ran thus. Normalization of each sample was performed by random selection of 1 million high-quality reads, each carrying a distinct molecular identifier. Instead of being binned into consensus sequences, reads that shared molecular identifiers were thrown out. CDR3 identification, clonotype clustering and error correction used MiTCR with a Q25 quality threshold and the strictest error-elimination algorithm. A nonparametric unseen species model with Euler transformation was used to estimate lower-bound total TCR beta diversity. TCRdb trimmed the raw reads at Q25, called clones with MiXCR and kept productive beta chains. Entries are consolidated by CDR3 protein sequence, retaining the most common genes and DNA. None of the V and J calls come from the authors' own analysis; TCRdb made them. A total of 1.5 million or so distinct CDR3 sequences appear in this sample, roughly 40% of them only once. The top ten constitute around 8% of the sample.

The specimen was blood. Recombination joined TRBV3-1 with TRBJ2-1; 6 matching bases give a weak D call of TRBD2. The clonotype originates from a young woman in good health. The CDR3 here reads CASSPGTGDNEQFF. DNA sequence: TGTGCCAGCAGCCCTGGGACGGGAGACAATGAGCAGTTCTTC.